This TCR beta chain was documented in a study of blood T cell repertoires in COVID-19 (dated by TCRdb to about 2020). Background for the entire study: Samples covering the acute and convalescent phases of COVID-19 were provided by collaborators in the United States, Italy and Spain. The repertoires were released in a freely available public database intended as a resource for research on the immune response to SARS-CoV-2. The samples were drawn from two sources: the first 160 participants of the ongoing ImmuneRACE study, and over 1,000 subjects contributed by 6 global collaborators. The sample metadata nearly always contained a de-identified subject ID, COVID-19 status, age in years and sex. Where available, HLA class I and class II types were taken from metadata supplied by the sample provider and were not determined by assay-based typing. The dataset comprised deeply sampled blood TCRbeta repertoires from subjects exposed to, actively infected with, or recovered from COVID-19. The material from the prospective study consisted of cDNA or gDNA derived from T cells, B-cell-depleted T cells, or PBMCs. Findings and caveats that apply to the study as a whole: Clinical and demographic metadata were provided uncurated, with the amount varying by source and participant.

CDR3 length: 15 amino acids, cysteine to phenylalanine. The read is trimmed to its CDR3 DNA, 45 bases read in frame from base 1. CDR1 and CDR2, per the germline V gene (reference sequence), are LNHDA and SQIVND. Ends trimmed: V by 3 bases, J by 7 bases; bases unmatched to a gene: 4. TCRbeta CDR3 regions were amplified from genomic DNA using the immunoSEQ Assay, a bias-controlled multiplex PCR. The original pipeline was this. The number of nucleated cells in each sample was estimated from the amplification of reference gene primers within the assay. To quantify the absolute abundance of each unique TCRbeta CDR3 rearrangement, sequence reads were collapsed and filtered. For each sample, productive Simpson clonality was calculated by taking the square root of Simpson's diversity index across productive rearrangements. TCRdb re-hosts the immuneACCESS table, in-frame sequences only. Its copies lack some clones; in the studies checked, an unresolved V gene accounts for under half of them, and the cause for the rest is not known. That table is the source of V, J and clone size, and D and trimming were worked out from the DNA. A total of 220,000 or so clones appear in this sample, about 89% of them only once. Around 6% of the sample is held by the ten biggest clonotypes.

A second Seattle source provided samples from volunteer blood donors who had recovered from COVID-19. The collaborating institutions used their own protocols to collect whole blood in K2EDTA tubes. For TCRbeta analysis, collaborators shipped samples in one of three forms: frozen whole blood, isolated PBMCs, or DNA extracted from either of those sample types. Notes on this clone: Its antigen remains unidentified. Base qualities are missing; no much larger clone stands one base away.

Sequenced input: peripheral blood. This chain is built from TRBV19 and TRBJ1-6; TRBD1 lines up with 9 middle nucleotides. This clonotype originated in a man aged 55 to 70 who had recovered from COVID-19. The CDR3 protein: CASSMETGGNSPLHF. The nucleotide sequence is given as TGTGCCAGTAGTATGGAGACAGGGGGAAATTCACCCCTCCACTTT.